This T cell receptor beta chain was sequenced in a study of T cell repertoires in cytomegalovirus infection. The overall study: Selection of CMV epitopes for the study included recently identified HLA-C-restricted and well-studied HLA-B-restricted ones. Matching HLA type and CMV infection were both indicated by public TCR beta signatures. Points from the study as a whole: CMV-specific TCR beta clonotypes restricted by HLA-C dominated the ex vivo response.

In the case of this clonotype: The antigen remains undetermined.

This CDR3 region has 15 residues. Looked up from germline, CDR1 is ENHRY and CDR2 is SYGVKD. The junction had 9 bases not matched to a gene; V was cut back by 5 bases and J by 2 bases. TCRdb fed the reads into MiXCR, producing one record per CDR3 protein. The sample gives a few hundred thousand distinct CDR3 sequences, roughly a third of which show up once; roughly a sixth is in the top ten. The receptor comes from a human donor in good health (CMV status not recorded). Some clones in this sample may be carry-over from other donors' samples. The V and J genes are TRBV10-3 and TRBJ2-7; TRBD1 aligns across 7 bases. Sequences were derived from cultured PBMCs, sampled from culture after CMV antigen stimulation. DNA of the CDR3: TGTGCCATCAGTCCCGGGACAGCAGGAACCTACGAGCAGTACTTC. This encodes CAISPGTAGTYEQYF.